This TCR beta chain was recovered during a study of blood T cell repertoires in COVID-19. Across the whole study: Researchers got acute and convalescent COVID-19 samples from the United States, Italy and Spain.

Which cohort a participant joined came from the clinical history participants gave. The J segment lost 4 bases and the V segment lost 4 bases, leaving 15 bases of the junction unmatched. The CDR3 totals 17 residues. Germline CDR1 and CDR2: MDHEN and SYDVKM. The authors' processing: Quantification of nucleated cells was approximated via reference gene primer amplification. Sequenced by immunoSEQ multiplex PCR; TCRdb stores in-frame clones only, minus some. D and trimming were read from the DNA, whereas the V and J calls and clone size are those reported in that table. Of hundreds of thousands of clones detected, 65% to 90% appear once; the ten largest clones hold about 4.1%.

This receptor was identified in a man aged 25 to 40 who had recovered from COVID-19. The sequenced sample consisted of PBMCs or T cells enriched from blood (not recorded which). The chain recombines TRBV28 with TRBJ2-7; 8 positions agree with TRBD1. The CDR3 loop reads CASSYNENRGIGYEQYF. CDR3 nucleotide sequence: TGTGCCAGCAGTTATAATGAAAACAGGGGGATTGGATACGAGCAGTACTTC.